The 5 T cell receptor beta chains presented below share a single source sample, sequenced in a study of T cells in Graves' hyperthyroidism and ophthalmopathy. Regions amplified from RNA transcripts were the TCR beta CDR3 regions. First-round RT-PCR targeting the TCR CDR3 was performed with the HTBI primer set. TCRdb called the multiplex PCR reads again in MiXCR, with one record for every CDR3 protein. Here the sample spans about 590,000 distinct CDR3 sequences, around 16% being singletons. The specimen was blood. The origin of the receptors is a woman aged 25 to 39 with Graves' hyperthyroidism.

This clonotype was counted many times. The chain has TRBV20-1 and TRBJ2-7, with D perhaps matching TRBD2 (6 bases). CDR3 length: 14 residues. The V gene's germline CDR1 is DFQATT and CDR2 SNEGSKA (reference sequence). Trimming stripped 1 base from V and 7 bases from J, with 17 bases between. For the CDR3, the DNA is TGCAGTGCTAGAGTGGCCGGACTGGAGGGAGAGCAGTACTTC. It codes for CSARVAGLEGEQYF.

This clonotype occurred a few times. The chain uses TRBV18 and TRBJ2-3; D could derive from TRBD1 or TRBD2 (5 bases each). The CDR3 extends over 13 amino acids. From germline, CDR1 is KGHSH and CDR2 LQKENI. The germline V and J ends were trimmed by 5 bases and 3 bases, with 9 bases remaining between them. CDR3 sequence (DNA): TGTGCCAGCTCAAAAGGGACGACAGATACGCAGTATTTT. Protein product: CASSKGTTDTQYF.

In its sample, this clonotype was seen many times. The rearrangement joins TRBV11-2 to TRBJ2-2, with D possibly being TRBD2 (6 bases). V dropped 5 bases and J dropped 3 bases, with 16 bases sitting between them. This CDR3 region has 16 residues. Per germline, CDR1 SGHAT and CDR2 FQNNGV. The DNA for the CDR3 is TGTGCCAGCAGCCCAGGCGTAGGGGAGGACACCGGGGAGCTGTTTTTT. As protein: CASSPGVGEDTGELFF.

The J gene is TRBJ2-5, the V gene TRBV18; a possible D gene is TRBD1 (6 bases). The germline gives CDR1 KGHSH, CDR2 LQKENI. Trimming took off 6 bases at V and 5 bases at J, with 25 bases between the two ends. The CDR3 extends over 17 amino acids. The CDR3 DNA reads TGTGCCAGCTCCCCGAACGAAGCCCAGGGGTTCGCGGAGACCCAGTACTTC. Protein product: CASSPNEAQGFAETQYF. Using reference TRBV18 and TRBJ2-5 for the parts outside the CDR3, the full variable domain is NAGVMQNPRHLVRRRGQEARLRCSPMKGHSHVYWYRQLPEEGLKFMVYLQKENIIDESGMPKERFSAEFPKEGPSILRIQQVVRGDSAAYFCASSPNEAQGFAETQYFGPGTRLLVL.

This clonotype occurred many times. The DNA for the CDR3 is TGCAGTGGCGAGGGGGTGGTCGGGGAGCTGTTTTTT. The encoded protein is CSGEGVVGELFF. The chain has TRBV20-1 and TRBJ2-2; D possibly corresponds to TRBD1 (6 bases). Germline V gene sequence: CDR1 DFQATT, CDR2 SNEGSKA (reference sequence). Trimming left V 7 bases short and J 7 bases short, with 13 bases between. The CDR3 is 12 amino acids.